What follows are 17 T cell receptor beta chains derived from one specimen sequenced in a study of T-cell memory formation after mild COVID-19 (dated by TCRdb to the early 2020s). The library was produced with 5' RACE. Sequencing instrument: Illumina NovaSeq 6000. TCRdb trimmed the raw reads at Q25, called clones with MiXCR and kept productive beta chains. Rows with a matching CDR3 protein are joined into one entry that keeps the most common DNA and genes. The sample has about 340,000 distinct CDR3 sequences on record, under 15% of them singletons. About a fifth of the sample is in the top ten clones. Sequencing was done on a sample of PBMCs or a T cell subset sorted from them (not recorded which). The receptors shown here come from a young man who had mild COVID-19 (a few samples of this study predate the infection). The sample titles of this study are shuffled in the database, so cell type and time point are left out; the donor was told from shared clones.

This clonotype appeared a few times. The rearrangement uses TRBV27 and TRBJ2-2, with a tentative D call TRBD1 (6 bases). V gave up 6 bases and J gave up 2 bases, with 10 bases separating them. Germline V gene data show CDR1 as MNHEY and CDR2 as SMNVEV (reference sequence). This CDR3 is 14 amino acids long. CDR3 residues: CASRWTANTGELFF. The CDR3 coding sequence is TGTGCCAGCAGATGGACAGCTAACACCGGGGAGCTGTTTTTT.

This clonotype has only a few counts. The CDR3 sequence: CASSFRSTGGLHEQYF. CDR3 bases: TGTGCCAGCAGCTTCCGGTCGACAGGGGGCCTACACGAGCAGTACTTC. The rearrangement uses TRBV13 and TRBJ2-7; TRBD1 aligns across 10 bases. CDR3 length: 16 residues. The germline V gene has CDR1 PRHDT and CDR2 FYEKMQ (reference sequence). V was pared by 3 bases and J by 5 bases, with 10 bases of the junction left unmatched.

This clonotype was detected only a few times. This chain connects TRBV3-1 to TRBJ1-3, with D unclear. Trimming left V 8 bases short and J 0 bases short, with 11 bases between. The germline V gene encodes CDR1 LGHDT and CDR2 YNNKEL (reference sequence). The CDR3 sequence is 14 residues long. CDR3 nucleotide sequence: TGTGCCAGCTCCCCGTCCCACTCTGGAAACACCATATATTTT. This encodes CASSPSHSGNTIYF.

The chain carries TRBV29-1 and TRBJ2-3, with D possibly being TRBD2 (5 bases). The CDR3 covers 14 residues. Trimming shortened V by 7 bases and J by 1 base, and 15 bases separated the two germline ends. The germline gives CDR1 SQVTM, CDR2 ANQGSEA. In DNA, the CDR3 is TGCAGCGGGACCGGAGCCGGGGGCACAGATACGCAGTATTTT. This codes for CSGTGAGGTDTQYF.

This clonotype was counted many times. CDR3 nucleotide sequence: TGCGCCAGCAGCTTGGCCGTGGGGATTTACGAGCAGTACTTC. Its protein is CASSLAVGIYEQYF. This chain uses TRBV5-1 with TRBJ2-7; D ambiguous. V shed 0 bases and J shed 4 bases, with 11 bases lying between them. Per the germline V gene, CDR1 is SGHRS and CDR2 is YFSETQ. The CDR3 is 14 residues long.

This clonotype was detected only a few times. The chain is built from TRBV11-2 and TRBJ2-3; 7 bases are shared with TRBD1. V lost 5 bases, J lost 4 bases, and 15 bases stayed unmatched. Germline loops: CDR1 SGHAT, CDR2 FQNNGV. The CDR3 is made up of 17 amino acids. CDR3 amino acids: CASSPDRVSRRPDTQYF. The CDR3 DNA reads as TGTGCCAGCAGCCCAGACAGGGTTTCTAGAAGGCCAGATACGCAGTATTTT.

There are a few counts of this clonotype. V gene TRBV14 combines with J gene TRBJ2-7; D call uncertain. The length of the CDR3 is 16 residues. Trimming stripped 2 bases from V and 0 bases from J, with 14 bases between. Germline V gives CDR1 SGHDN, CDR2 FVKESK. CDR3 bases: TGTGCCAGCAGCCAATTAGGCAGGTGGAGCTCCTACGAGCAGTACTTC. Translation gives CASSQLGRWSSYEQYF.

This clonotype was seen a few times. V and J are TRBV29-1 and TRBJ1-5; D possibly corresponds to TRBD1 (5 bases). Trimming took off 1 base at V and 4 bases at J, with 8 bases between the two ends. The germline V gene encodes CDR1 SQVTM and CDR2 ANQGSEA. This CDR3 region has 13 residues. CDR3 coding DNA: TGCAGCGTTGAAGGGGGCGCAAATCAGCCCCAGCATTTT. Translating it yields CSVEGGANQPQHF. Variable domain in full (rest from reference TRBV29-1 and TRBJ1-5): SAVISQKPSRDICQRGTSLTIQCQVDSQVTMMFWYRQQPGQSLTLIATANQGSEATYESGFVIDKFPISRPNLTFSTLTVSNMSPEDSSIYLCSVEGGANQPQHFGDGTRLSIL.

J is TRBJ2-6 and V is TRBV7-9; D remains ambiguous. CDR3 size: 17 residues. The ends were cut back, 5 bases at V and 0 bases at J, with 14 bases in the middle. Germline lookup yields CDR1 SEHNR and CDR2 FQNEAQ (reference sequence). CDR3: CASSLQSLSSGANVLTF. The CDR3 DNA is TGTGCCAGCAGCCTACAATCCCTAAGCTCTGGGGCCAACGTCCTGACTTTC.

Notes on this clonotype: A much larger clonotype is one base distant, so this may be a read error. The chain joins TRBV7-6 to TRBJ2-3; possible D gene TRBD1, 5 bases. The CDR3 is made up of 14 amino acids. The germline CDR1 and CDR2 sequences are SGHVS and FNYEAQ. CDR3 sequence: CASSPPSQTDTKYF. The CDR3 bases are TGTGCCAGCAGCCCCCCGTCCCAGACAGATACGAAGTATTTT.

This clonotype was counted between two and nine times. The chain employs TRBV5-1 and TRBJ2-1; the match to TRBD1 covers 9 bases. This CDR3 is 16 amino acids long. The V and J ends lost 4 bases and 4 bases, in that order; junction bases with no gene match: 9. Germline assignment: CDR1 SGHRS and CDR2 YFSETQ. CDR3 sequence reads: CASSPRDREGYNEQFF. CDR3 sequence (DNA): TGCGCCAGCAGCCCACGGGACAGGGAAGGGTACAATGAGCAGTTCTTC.

This clonotype was counted many times. The V gene is TRBV6-5, the J gene TRBJ1-2; D might be TRBD1 (5 bases). CDR1 is MNHEY and CDR2 is SVGAGI in the germline V gene. V lost 0 bases to trimming and J lost 5 bases, with 16 bases between them. The CDR3 spans 16 residues. The CDR3 is CASSYSLAGSLYGYTF. DNA of the CDR3: TGTGCCAGCAGTTACTCTTTGGCAGGGAGTTTGTATGGCTACACCTTC.

This clonotype has a handful of counts. The rearrangement links TRBV27 to TRBJ2-1, with D uncertain. The CDR3 extends over 13 amino acids. Germline CDR1 and CDR2: MNHEY and SMNVEV (reference sequence). V was pared by 8 bases and J by 5 bases, with 13 bases between. Written as DNA, the CDR3 is TGTGCCAGCTCCCGTCCCAGAAACAATGAGCAGTTCTTC. Its protein product is CASSRPRNNEQFF.

This clonotype came up a few times. The chain combines TRBV12-3 or TRBV12-4 with TRBJ1-1; D uncertain. The CDR3 covers 13 residues. The germline V and J ends were trimmed by 1 base and 12 bases, with 15 bases remaining between them. As DNA, the CDR3 is TGTGCCAGCAGTTTAGAGTTTCAGTCCAGGACTTTCTTT. It is translated as CASSLEFQSRTFF.

This clonotype was seen a handful of times. The chain recombines TRBV28 with TRBJ2-1, with TRBD2 identical over 8 bases. CDR1 MDHEN and CDR2 SYDVKM come from the germline V gene. Trimming took 4 bases from V and 6 from J; bases not matched to a gene: 8. This CDR3 has 15 residues. CDR3 residues: CASSSPAGASNEQFF. Here the CDR3 DNA reads TGTGCCAGCAGTTCACCAGCGGGGGCCTCCAATGAGCAGTTCTTC.

This clonotype was observed many times. The gene calls are TRBV18 and TRBJ2-4, with D perhaps matching TRBD1 (5 bases). V lost 2 bases and J 13 bases, leaving 9 bases between the germline ends. The germline V gene encodes CDR1 KGHSH and CDR2 LQKENI. CDR3 length: 11 residues. The CDR3 nucleotides are TGTGCCAGCTCACCAGACAGTATCCAGTACTTC. Amino acids: CASSPDSIQYF.

This clonotype was detected a few times. The chain carries TRBV6-5 and TRBJ2-1; 10 bases fit TRBD1. J lost 8 bases, V lost 2 bases, and 6 bases had no gene match. CDR1 and CDR2 from the germline V gene are MNHEY and SVGAGI. The CDR3 is 15 residues long. Here the CDR3 DNA reads TGTGCCAGCAGTTACGAGACAGGGGGCTGGGATGAGCAGTTCTTC. As protein: CASSYETGGWDEQFF.